This is a list of T cell receptor beta chains from one sample in a study of beta chain features in type 1 diabetes. Assay: immunoSEQ multiplex PCR; the TCRdb copy retains only in-frame clones and omits some. The table includes a few hundred thousand clones, approximately 15% detected once. Specimen: naive CD4+ T cells from blood. These receptors were collected from a man in his thirties or forties with type 1 diabetes. The CDR3 runs from the conserved cysteine through the conserved F or W. A D gene is named only where the DNA matches it firmly. Size is stated for part of the rows, as once, few or many counts, or as a class when the clone is expanded.

clone_size: few
d_call: TRBD1
v_call: TRBV5-1
j_call: TRBJ1-1
cdr3_nt: TGCGCCAGCAGCCCGGAAGGGACAGGGGGCCTGAACACTGAAGCTTTCTTT
cdr3_aa: CASSPEGTGGLNTEAFF

clone_size: few
d_call: NA
v_call: TRBV29-1
j_call: TRBJ1-1
cdr3_nt: TGCAGCGTAGGGACATCCGAGGCTGAAGCTTTCTTT
cdr3_aa: CSVGTSEAEAFF

clone_size: few
d_call: TRBD1
v_call: TRBV5-1
j_call: TRBJ2-7
cdr3_nt: TGCGCCAGCAGCATGGACAGGGCGAACGAGCAGTACTTC
cdr3_aa: CASSMDRANEQYF

clone_size: NA
d_call: TRBD2
v_call: TRBV2
j_call: TRBJ2-5
cdr3_nt: TGTGCCGGAAGCGGGACCCGGGAGACCCAGTACTTC
cdr3_aa: CAGSGTRETQYF

clone_size: few
d_call: NA
v_call: TRBV19
j_call: TRBJ2-3
cdr3_nt: TGTGCCAGCCAACAAAAGGGAAAGCGGAGCACAGATACGCAGTATTTT
cdr3_aa: CASQQKGKRSTDTQYF

clone_size: few
d_call: NA
v_call: TRBV6-5
j_call: TRBJ2-3
cdr3_nt: TGTGCCAGCAGTTACTACGGCGGGACAGATACGCAGTATTTT
cdr3_aa: CASSYYGGTDTQYF

clone_size: NA
d_call: TRBD1
v_call: TRBV29-1
j_call: TRBJ1-5
cdr3_nt: TGCAGCGCCTCATCCGGGACAGGGGCCAATCAGCCCCAGCATTTT
cdr3_aa: CSASSGTGANQPQHF

clone_size: few
d_call: TRBD2
v_call: TRBV5-1
j_call: TRBJ2-3
cdr3_nt: TGCGCCAGCAGCTTGACTAGCGGGGTCACAGATACGCAGTATTTT
cdr3_aa: CASSLTSGVTDTQYF

clone_size: NA
d_call: NA
v_call: TRBV10-2
j_call: TRBJ1-2
cdr3_nt: TGCGCCAGCAGTGAACAGGGATCCTATGGCTACACCTTC
cdr3_aa: CASSEQGSYGYTF

clone_size: few
d_call: TRBD1
v_call: TRBV28
j_call: TRBJ1-5
cdr3_nt: TGTGCCAGCAGTCTAGCCACAGGGGTTGATGGGCCCCAGCATTTT
cdr3_aa: CASSLATGVDGPQHF

clone_size: few
d_call: TRBD2
v_call: TRBV6-1
j_call: TRBJ2-3
cdr3_nt: TGTGCCAGCAGTGCACTAGCGGGGGGGCCAGATACGCAGTATTTT
cdr3_aa: CASSALAGGPDTQYF

clone_size: few
d_call: NA
v_call: TRBV7-9
j_call: TRBJ1-2
cdr3_nt: TGTGCCAGCAGCTTACCTCAGCCAGCGACCTATGGCTACACCTTC
cdr3_aa: CASSLPQPATYGYTF

clone_size: few
d_call: NA
v_call: TRBV4-1
j_call: TRBJ2-1
cdr3_nt: TGCGCCAGCAGCCAGTTTCAGGGCGGGGTGGTATACAATGAGCAGTTCTTC
cdr3_aa: CASSQFQGGVVYNEQFF

clone_size: NA
d_call: TRBD1
v_call: TRBV29-1
j_call: TRBJ1-2
cdr3_nt: TGCAGCGTTAGTGGTCAGGGGGATCATGGCTACACCTTC
cdr3_aa: CSVSGQGDHGYTF

clone_size: once
d_call: TRBD2
v_call: TRBV19
j_call: TRBJ2-5
cdr3_nt: TGTGCCAGTAGTTCCGGGGGGGCCCCAATCGAGACCCAGTACTTC
cdr3_aa: CASSSGGAPIETQYF

clone_size: NA
d_call: TRBD2
v_call: TRBV6-5
j_call: TRBJ2-3
cdr3_nt: TGTGCCAGCAGCCGGACTAGCGGACGAACAGATACGCAGTATTTT
cdr3_aa: CASSRTSGRTDTQYF

clone_size: NA
d_call: TRBD2
v_call: TRBV5-1
j_call: TRBJ2-2
cdr3_nt: TGCGCCAGCAGCTTGGTTGCGGGAGGGCCCACCGGGGAGCTGTTTTTT
cdr3_aa: CASSLVAGGPTGELFF

clone_size: few
d_call: NA
v_call: TRBV7-2
j_call: TRBJ1-5
cdr3_nt: TGTGCCAGCAGCCGGACTGGGGACACCTATCAGCCCCAGCATTTT
cdr3_aa: CASSRTGDTYQPQHF

clone_size: NA
d_call: NA
v_call: TRBV7-8
j_call: TRBJ1-1
cdr3_nt: TGTGCCAGCAGCTCGGGGGGGGACACTGAAGCTTTCTTT
cdr3_aa: CASSSGGDTEAFF

clone_size: NA
d_call: NA
v_call: TRBV11-2
j_call: TRBJ2-7
cdr3_nt: TGTGCCAGCAGCTCGGGACACGGAAGCTCCTACGAGCAGTACTTC
cdr3_aa: CASSSGHGSSYEQYF

clone_size: few
d_call: TRBD1
v_call: TRBV2
j_call: TRBJ2-5
cdr3_nt: TGTGCCAGCACCCGGGACAGACAAGAGACCCAGTACTTC
cdr3_aa: CASTRDRQETQYF

clone_size: NA
d_call: TRBD2
v_call: TRBV2
j_call: TRBJ2-1
cdr3_nt: TGTGCCAGCAGTGAAGTACTAGCGGGTGGTCAGTTCTTC
cdr3_aa: CASSEVLAGGQFF

clone_size: NA
d_call: TRBD1
v_call: TRBV5-4
j_call: TRBJ1-4
cdr3_nt: TGTGCCAGCAGCCCGGGACAGCGGTCTAATGAAAAACTGTTTTTT
cdr3_aa: CASSPGQRSNEKLFF

clone_size: few
d_call: TRBD2
v_call: TRBV6-6
j_call: TRBJ2-2
cdr3_nt: TGTGCCAGCGGCCCTAGCGGGAGTGTTGGCGGGGAGCTGTTTTTT
cdr3_aa: CASGPSGSVGGELFF

clone_size: few
d_call: TRBD1
v_call: TRBV7-8
j_call: TRBJ2-3
cdr3_nt: TGTGCCAGCAGCTGGAACCGGGACAGAGGCACAGATACGCAGTATTTT
cdr3_aa: CASSWNRDRGTDTQYF

clone_size: few
d_call: NA
v_call: TRBV7-9
j_call: TRBJ2-4
cdr3_nt: TGTGCCAGCAGCGGGCGGGGGCCCCATGACATTCAGTACTTC
cdr3_aa: CASSGRGPHDIQYF

clone_size: few
d_call: NA
v_call: TRBV10-3
j_call: TRBJ1-4
cdr3_nt: TGTGCCATCAGTGAGTCGAGAGGGGGAGATGAAAAACTGTTTTTT
cdr3_aa: CAISESRGGDEKLFF

clone_size: NA
d_call: TRBD2
v_call: TRBV5-4
j_call: TRBJ2-3
cdr3_nt: TGTGCCAGCAGCCCCCCCGGGACTAGCGGGAGAGATACGCAGTATTTT
cdr3_aa: CASSPPGTSGRDTQYF

clone_size: few
d_call: TRBD1
v_call: TRBV5-1
j_call: TRBJ1-1
cdr3_nt: TGCGCCAGCAGCTTAGGGGGCGGGAACACTGAAGCTTTCTTT
cdr3_aa: CASSLGGGNTEAFF

clone_size: few
d_call: TRBD1
v_call: TRBV6-6
j_call: TRBJ1-5
cdr3_nt: TGTGCCAGCAGACTCGACAGGGCGGGTCAGCCCCAGCATTTT
cdr3_aa: CASRLDRAGQPQHF

clone_size: few
d_call: TRBD1
v_call: TRBV14
j_call: TRBJ1-6
cdr3_nt: TGTGCCAGCAGGCGGACAGGGACCGGCTCACCCCTCCACTTT
cdr3_aa: CASRRTGTGSPLHF

clone_size: NA
d_call: NA
v_call: TRBV2
j_call: TRBJ1-1
cdr3_nt: TGTGCCAGCAGTGTGGAGGGGAACACTGAAGCTTTCTTT
cdr3_aa: CASSVEGNTEAFF

clone_size: NA
d_call: TRBD2
v_call: TRBV5-1
j_call: TRBJ2-5
cdr3_nt: TGCGCCAGCAGCTTGGACGTAGCGGGAAGACAAGAGACCCAGTACTTC
cdr3_aa: CASSLDVAGRQETQYF

clone_size: NA
d_call: NA
v_call: TRBV19
j_call: TRBJ2-7
cdr3_nt: TGTGCCAGTAGTAAACGTCCTGTAGACGAGCAGTACTTC
cdr3_aa: CASSKRPVDEQYF

clone_size: NA
d_call: TRBD1
v_call: TRBV6-1
j_call: TRBJ2-5
cdr3_nt: TGTGCCAGCACGGGACAGGGCTGGGAGACCCAGTACTTC
cdr3_aa: CASTGQGWETQYF

clone_size: few
d_call: NA
v_call: TRBV9
j_call: TRBJ1-2
cdr3_nt: TGTGCCAGCAGCGTATCCAACAGGGATGGCTACACCTTC
cdr3_aa: CASSVSNRDGYTF

clone_size: NA
d_call: NA
v_call: TRBV7-9
j_call: TRBJ2-3
cdr3_nt: TGTGCCAGCAGCTTAGAGGGACTCGGCCCGGATACGCAGTATTTT
cdr3_aa: CASSLEGLGPDTQYF

clone_size: few
d_call: TRBD2
v_call: TRBV19
j_call: TRBJ2-2
cdr3_nt: TGTGCCAGTAGTATAGAAGGGACTAGCCACGGGGAGCTGTTTTTT
cdr3_aa: CASSIEGTSHGELFF

clone_size: NA
d_call: NA
v_call: TRBV10-3
j_call: TRBJ2-5
cdr3_nt: TGTGCCATCAGTGAGTCGAATGGACTCGGAGGGGCCCAGTACTTC
cdr3_aa: CAISESNGLGGAQYF

clone_size: NA
d_call: NA
v_call: TRBV5-4
j_call: TRBJ1-6
cdr3_nt: TGTGCCAGCCACCTACAGGGAATAGATTCACCCCTCCACTTT
cdr3_aa: CASHLQGIDSPLHF

clone_size: NA
d_call: NA
v_call: TRBV6-6
j_call: TRBJ2-3
cdr3_nt: TGTGCCAGCGGGAGAAGCGCCACAGATACGCAGTATTTT
cdr3_aa: CASGRSATDTQYF

clone_size: few
d_call: TRBD2
v_call: TRBV5-1
j_call: TRBJ2-5
cdr3_nt: TGCGCCAGCAGCCGAACTAGCGCCTCCGAGGGGACCCAGTACTTC
cdr3_aa: CASSRTSASEGTQYF